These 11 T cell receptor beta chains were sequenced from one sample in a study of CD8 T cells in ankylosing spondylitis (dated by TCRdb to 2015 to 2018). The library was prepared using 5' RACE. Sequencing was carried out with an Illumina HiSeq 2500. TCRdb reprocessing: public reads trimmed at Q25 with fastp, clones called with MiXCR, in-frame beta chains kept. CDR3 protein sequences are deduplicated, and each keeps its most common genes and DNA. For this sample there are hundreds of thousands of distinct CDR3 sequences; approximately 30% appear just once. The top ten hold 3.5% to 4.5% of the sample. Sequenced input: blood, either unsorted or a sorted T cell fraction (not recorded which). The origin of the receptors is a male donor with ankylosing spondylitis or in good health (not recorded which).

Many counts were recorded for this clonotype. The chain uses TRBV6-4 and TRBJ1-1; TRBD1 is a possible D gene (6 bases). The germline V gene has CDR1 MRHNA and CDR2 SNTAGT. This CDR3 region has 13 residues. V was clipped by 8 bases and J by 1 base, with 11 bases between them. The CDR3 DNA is TGTGCCAGCTCGACAGGACCGAACACTGAAGCTTTCTTT. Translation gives CASSTGPNTEAFF.

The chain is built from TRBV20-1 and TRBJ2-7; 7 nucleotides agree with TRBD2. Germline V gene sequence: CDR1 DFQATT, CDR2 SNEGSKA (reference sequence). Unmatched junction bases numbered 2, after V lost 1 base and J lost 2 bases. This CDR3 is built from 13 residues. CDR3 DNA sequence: TGCAGTGCTAGAGGGGAGGGGACCTACGAGCAGTACTTC. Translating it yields CSARGEGTYEQYF.

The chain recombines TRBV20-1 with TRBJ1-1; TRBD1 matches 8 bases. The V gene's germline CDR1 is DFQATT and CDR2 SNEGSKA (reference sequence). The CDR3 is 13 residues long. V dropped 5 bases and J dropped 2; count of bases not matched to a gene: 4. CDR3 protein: CSAEGQENTEAFF. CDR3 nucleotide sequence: TGCAGTGCTGAGGGACAGGAAAACACTGAAGCTTTCTTT.

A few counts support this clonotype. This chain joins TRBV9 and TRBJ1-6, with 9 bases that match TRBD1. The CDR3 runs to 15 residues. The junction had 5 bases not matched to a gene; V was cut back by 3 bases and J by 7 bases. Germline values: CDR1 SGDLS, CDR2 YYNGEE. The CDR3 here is CASSARDRANSPLHF. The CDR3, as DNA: TGTGCCAGCAGCGCTCGGGACAGGGCCAATTCACCCCTCCACTTT.

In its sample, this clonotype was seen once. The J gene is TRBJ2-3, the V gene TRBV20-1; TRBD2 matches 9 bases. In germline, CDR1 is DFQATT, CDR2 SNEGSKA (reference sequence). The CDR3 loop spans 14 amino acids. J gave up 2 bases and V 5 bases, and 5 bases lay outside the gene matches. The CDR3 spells CSADSGGFTDTQYF. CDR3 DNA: TGCAGTGCTGATAGCGGGGGCTTCACAGATACGCAGTATTTT.

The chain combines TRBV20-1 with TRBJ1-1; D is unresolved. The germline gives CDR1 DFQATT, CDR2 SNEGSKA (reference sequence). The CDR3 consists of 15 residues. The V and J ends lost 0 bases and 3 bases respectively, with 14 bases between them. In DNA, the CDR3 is TGCAGTGCTAGAGATTTACAGAGAGCGGACACTGAAGCTTTCTTT. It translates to CSARDLQRADTEAFF.

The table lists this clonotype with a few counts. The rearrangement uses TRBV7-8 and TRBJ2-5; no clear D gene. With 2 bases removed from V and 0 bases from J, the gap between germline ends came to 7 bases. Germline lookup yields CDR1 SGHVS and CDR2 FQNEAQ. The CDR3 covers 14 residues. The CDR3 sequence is CASSLSQYQETQYF. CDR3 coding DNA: TGTGCCAGCAGCTTAAGCCAGTACCAAGAGACCCAGTACTTC.

In nucleotides, the CDR3 is TGTGCCAGCAGCTTATCCGGCTACAGGCCTAGCACAGATACGCAGTATTTT. Translating gives CASSLSGYRPSTDTQYF. The chain has TRBV7-8 and TRBJ2-3; TRBD1 is a possible D gene (5 bases). The ends were cut back, 2 bases at V and 0 bases at J, with 15 bases in the middle. This CDR3 region has 17 residues. CDR1 and CDR2 from the germline V gene are SGHVS and FQNEAQ.

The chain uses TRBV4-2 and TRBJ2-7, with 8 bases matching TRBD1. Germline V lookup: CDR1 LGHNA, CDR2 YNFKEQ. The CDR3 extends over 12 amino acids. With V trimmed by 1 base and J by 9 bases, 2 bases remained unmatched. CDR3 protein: CASSQVGTGQYF. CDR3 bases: TGTGCCAGCAGCCAAGTCGGGACAGGGCAGTACTTC.

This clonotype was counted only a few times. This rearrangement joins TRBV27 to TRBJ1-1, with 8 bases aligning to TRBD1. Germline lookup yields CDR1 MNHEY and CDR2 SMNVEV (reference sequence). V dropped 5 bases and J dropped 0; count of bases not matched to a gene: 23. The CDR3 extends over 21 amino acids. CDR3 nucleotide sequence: TGTGCCAGCAGTAAGTCGGATAGGCCAGGGACAGGAGAAGGGATGAACACTGAAGCTTTCTTT. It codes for CASSKSDRPGTGEGMNTEAFF.

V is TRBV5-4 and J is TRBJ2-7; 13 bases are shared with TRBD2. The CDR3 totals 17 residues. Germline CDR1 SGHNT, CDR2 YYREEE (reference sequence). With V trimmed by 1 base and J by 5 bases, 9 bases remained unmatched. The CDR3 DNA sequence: TGTGCCAGCAGCTTGACTAGCGGGGGGGCGTGGAAGGACGAGCAGTACTTC. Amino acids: CASSLTSGGAWKDEQYF.